This T cell receptor beta chain was captured in a study of blood T cell repertoires in COVID-19. The table lists this clone with a count of one. The CDR3 spans 13 residues. The V and J ends lost 5 bases and 8 bases respectively, with 13 bases between them. In germline, CDR1 is LNHDA, CDR2 SQIVND (reference sequence). In the source study's methods: Nucleated cell number was recorded as an estimate derived from reference gene primer amplification. Data came from immunoSEQ multiplex PCR; TCRdb stores just in-frame clones and leaves some out. V and J calls and clone size are given by that table; D and trimming were obtained from the DNA. The sample includes about 140,000 clones, 70% to 90% of them seen just once.

This receptor was obtained from a human donor with acute or convalescent COVID-19. The donor label of this sample is uncertain. This sequence joins TRBV19 and TRBJ2-4; tentatively, D is TRBD1 (6 bases). Material for sequencing was peripheral blood. The CDR3 spells CASSPRTADIQYF. CDR3 bases: TGTGCCAGTAGTCCGAGGACAGCGGACATTCAGTACTTC. The full variable domain, with the rest looked up from reference TRBV19 and TRBJ2-4, is DGGITQSPKYLFRKEGQNVTLSCEQNLNHDAMYWYRQDPGQGLRLIYYSQIVNDFQKGDIAEGYSVSREKKESFPLTVTSAQKNPTAFYLCASSPRTADIQYFGAGTRLSVL.